The clone carrying this T cell receptor (beta chain) was detected only a few times. As yet, its antigen is unknown. This sample was included in a study of vaccination and CD4 T cells after COVID-19. As for the study in general: No peptide, an HIV-1 Nef pool, or a CEFX pool was what each control culture received.

Treatment of the sample: approximately 9-day PBMC culture with coronavirus spike peptide pools or control peptides (ViraFEST assay). Before TCRs were sequenced, ViraFEST expanded antigen-specific T cells with peptide pools. Scientists separated out CD4+ T cells through negative selection following 10 days in culture. An Oncomine TCR Beta short-read assay was used to sequence the DNA from cultured CD4+ T cells. MiXCR, run by TCRdb on the PCR reads, gives a single entry per CDR3 protein. Of fewer than 25,000 distinct CDR3 sequences in the sample, roughly two fifths are singletons; the top ten hold roughly an eighth. The V segment lost 6 bases and the J segment 1 base; nucleotides outside the gene matches: 3. Germline V gives CDR1 MNHNS, CDR2 SASEGT. The CDR3 length is 15 residues.

This chain uses TRBV6-1 with TRBJ2-2, with TRBD1 identical over 9 bases. Sequencing was carried out using CD4+ T cells from blood, cultured in vitro. The sequence derives from a human donor who had recovered from COVID-19. CDR3 sequence: CASRTDRGNTGELFF. The CDR3, as DNA: TGTGCCAGCAGGACGGACAGGGGGAACACCGGGGAGCTGTTTTTT.